Reported below is one TCR beta chain. It lacks a known antigen. Nothing much larger sits one base from this clone, and base qualities are not available. TCRbeta CDR3 regions were amplified from genomic DNA by means of the immunoSEQ Assay, a bias-controlled multiplex PCR. Per the authors' processing: The number of nucleated cells in each sample was estimated from the amplification of reference gene primers within the assay. To quantify the absolute abundance of each unique TCRbeta CDR3 rearrangement, sequence reads were collapsed and filtered. For each sample, productive Simpson clonality was calculated as the square root of Simpson's diversity index over productive rearrangements. TCRdb carries this immuneACCESS record with in-frame sequences only. Its versions omit some clonotypes, under half of them owing to an unresolved V gene in the studies checked, with the rest unexplained. V, J and clone size are those of that table, while D and trimming were read from the DNA. This sample holds 150,000 to 200,000 clones; around 82% were observed only once. About 11% of the sample goes to the ten largest clones.

The data were obtained in a study of blood T cell repertoires in COVID-19 (dated by TCRdb to the early 2020s). A note on the overall study: Samples covering the acute and convalescent phases of COVID-19 were provided by collaborators in the United States, Italy and Spain. The material from the prospective study consisted of cDNA or gDNA derived from T cells, B-cell-depleted T cells, or PBMCs. Subjects who had been exposed to COVID-19, were actively infected with it, or had recovered from it provided the deeply sampled blood TCRbeta repertoires that made up the dataset. The repertoires were made available in a free public database intended to serve as a resource for research on the immune response to SARS-CoV-2. The samples were drawn from the first 160 participants of the ongoing ImmuneRACE study and from 1,200 or so subjects provided by 6 global collaborators. Nearly every sample came with metadata listing a de-identified subject ID, COVID-19 status, age in years and sex. HLA class I and class II types, where available, came from metadata supplied by the sample provider rather than from assay-based typing.

Each collaborating institution followed its own protocols to collect whole blood in K2EDTA tubes. Collaborator samples were shipped for TCRbeta analysis as frozen whole blood, isolated PBMCs, or DNA extracted from either sample type. Including the terminal cysteine and phenylalanine, the CDR3 comprises 14 residues. The entry retains the CDR3 DNA only, 42 bases that are in frame from base 1. V gives up 7 bases and J gives up 3 bases, and the segment between their germline ends measures 16 bases. Reading the germline V gene (reference sequence) gives CDR1 LNHDA and CDR2 SQIVND. The study at large found these results: The quantity of clinical and demographic metadata differed by source and by participant and was supplied without curation.

This clonotype was sampled from a man in his sixties with active or convalescent COVID-19. The V and J genes are TRBV19 and TRBJ2-7; the D gene is perhaps TRBD2, on 5 matching bases. Input material: peripheral blood. The DNA reads as follows: TGTGCCAGTACGGACGGAGGACCCCGCTACGAGCAGTACTTC. It codes for CASTDGGPRYEQYF.